This T cell receptor (beta chain) was sequenced for a study of T cell responses to AZD1222 COVID-19 vaccine. Overall study findings and caveats: Sampled repertoires all dated from after the peak T cell response.

A word on this clone: What it binds is unknown.

This table comes from immunoSEQ multiplex PCR, and its TCRdb copy is limited to in-frame clones, with some not included. The table shows some 130,000 clones, with around 90% occurring only once. The input for sequencing was peripheral blood, taken on day 0 of AZD1222 vaccination. The TCR comes from an adult in good health.

As DNA, the CDR3 is TGTGCCATCAGGTGGAACAGAGCCGACTATGGCTACACCTTC. Its translation is CAIRWNRADYGYTF. This chain connects TRBV10-3 to TRBJ1-2; no definite D call. CDR1 and CDR2 (germline): ENHRY, SYGVKD. The CDR3 runs 14 residues. Trimming shortened V by 6 bases and J by 3 bases, and 14 bases separated the two germline ends.